These T cell receptor beta chains were read from a single sample in a study of shared clonotypes between healthy human individuals. Profiled with immunoSEQ multiplex PCR; TCRdb holds only in-frame clones, not every one. The sample lists some 1 million clones; about 75% were seen once. The specimen sequenced was memory CD4+ T cells sorted from blood. The receptors here all came from a man aged 18 to 29 in good health. The CDR3 runs from the conserved cysteine through the conserved F or W. Each record gives: clone size, V gene, D gene, J gene, CDR3 protein, CDR3 DNA. D genes are given only for firm matches. Only some rows state a clone size, as once, few, many or a class for expanded clones.

NA	TRBV2	NA	TRBJ2-4	CASLRHIGENIQYF	TGTGCCAGCCTACGACACATAGGGGAAAACATTCAGTACTTC
NA	TRBV5-4	TRBD1	TRBJ2-4	CASSSPRQGAQNIQYF	TGTGCCAGCAGCTCTCCTCGACAGGGGGCCCAAAACATTCAGTACTTC
NA	TRBV2	NA	TRBJ2-5	CASSPGETQYF	TGTGCCAGCAGTCCAGGAGAGACCCAGTACTTC
NA	TRBV27	NA	TRBJ2-6	CASSLAGSGANVLTF	TGTGCCAGCAGTTTGGCTGGCTCTGGGGCCAACGTCCTGACTTTC
few	TRBV6-1	NA	TRBJ1-5	CASSDQPEDSNQPQHF	TGTGCCAGCAGTGACCAACCAGAGGATAGCAATCAGCCCCAGCATTTT
NA	TRBV2	TRBD2	TRBJ2-3	CASSETGGTLSTDTQYF	TGTGCCAGCAGTGAGACGGGAGGGACTTTAAGCACAGATACGCAGTATTTT
NA	TRBV4-2	NA	TRBJ1-3	CASSPEGGSGNTIYF	TGTGCCAGCAGCCCGGAGGGAGGCTCTGGAAACACCATATATTTT
once	TRBV2	NA	TRBJ1-5	CASRGNDQPQHF	TGTGCCAGCAGAGGGAACGATCAGCCCCAGCATTTT
NA	TRBV2	NA	TRBJ1-5	CASRSEGDQPQHF	TGTGCCAGCAGATCCGAGGGAGATCAGCCCCAGCATTTT
few	TRBV6-1	NA	TRBJ1-6	CASSEASGGRTPLHF	TGTGCCAGCAGTGAAGCCTCGGGAGGGCGGACACCCCTCCACTTT
NA	TRBV6-5	TRBD2	TRBJ2-1	CASRSLAGGINEQFF	TGTGCCAGCAGATCTCTAGCGGGGGGTATAAATGAGCAGTTCTTC
NA	TRBV6-5	NA	TRBJ1-5	CASSYSAVSNQPQHF	TGTGCCAGCAGTTACTCGGCAGTTAGCAATCAGCCCCAGCATTTT
NA	TRBV4-2	TRBD1	TRBJ2-7	CASSLETGRGAYEQYF	TGTGCCAGCAGCTTGGAGACAGGGAGAGGGGCATACGAGCAGTACTTC
once	TRBV5-1	NA	TRBJ1-1	CASSLTQGITEAFF	TGCGCCAGCAGCTTGACCCAGGGGATAACTGAAGCTTTCTTT
NA	TRBV30	TRBD2	TRBJ2-1	CAWSSLAGSSYNEQFF	TGTGCCTGGAGTAGTCTAGCGGGGTCATCTTACAATGAGCAGTTCTTC
NA	TRBV5-6	TRBD1	TRBJ1-2	CASGRRTGLYGYTF	TGTGCCAGCGGTCGACGGACAGGCCTCTATGGCTACACCTTC
NA	TRBV7-2	NA	TRBJ2-5	CASSTGDGRTQYF	TGTGCCAGCAGCACCGGGGACGGACGGACCCAGTACTTC